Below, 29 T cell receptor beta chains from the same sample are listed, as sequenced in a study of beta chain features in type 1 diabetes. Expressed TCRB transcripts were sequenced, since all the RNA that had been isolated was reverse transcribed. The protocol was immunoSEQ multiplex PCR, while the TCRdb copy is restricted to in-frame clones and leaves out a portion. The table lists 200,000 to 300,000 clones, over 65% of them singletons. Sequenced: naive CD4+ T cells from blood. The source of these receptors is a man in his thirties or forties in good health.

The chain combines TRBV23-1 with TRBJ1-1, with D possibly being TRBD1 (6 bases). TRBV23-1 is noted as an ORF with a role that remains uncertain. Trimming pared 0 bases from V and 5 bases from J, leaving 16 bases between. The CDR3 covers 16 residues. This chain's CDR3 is CASSQSFPGEGTEAFF. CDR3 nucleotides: TGCGCCAGCAGTCAATCGTTCCCAGGGGAGGGGACTGAAGCTTTCTTT.

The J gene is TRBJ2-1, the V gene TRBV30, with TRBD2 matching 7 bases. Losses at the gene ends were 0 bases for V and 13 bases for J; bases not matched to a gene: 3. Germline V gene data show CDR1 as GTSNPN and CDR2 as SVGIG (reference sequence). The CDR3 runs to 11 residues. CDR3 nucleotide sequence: TGTGCCTGGAGTGTACGGGGGGACCAGTTCTTC. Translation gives CAWSVRGDQFF.

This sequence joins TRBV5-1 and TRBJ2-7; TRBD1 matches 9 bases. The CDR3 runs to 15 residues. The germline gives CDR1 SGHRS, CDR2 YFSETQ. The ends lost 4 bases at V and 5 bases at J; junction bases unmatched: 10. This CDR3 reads CASSHRTGVSHEQYF. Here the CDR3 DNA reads TGCGCCAGCAGCCATCGGACAGGGGTGTCCCACGAGCAGTACTTC.

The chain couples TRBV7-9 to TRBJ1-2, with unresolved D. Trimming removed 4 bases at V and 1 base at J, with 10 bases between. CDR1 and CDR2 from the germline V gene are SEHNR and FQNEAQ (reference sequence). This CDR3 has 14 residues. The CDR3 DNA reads TGTGCCAGCAGCTCCAAGGAGGGTAACTATGGCTACACCTTC. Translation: CASSSKEGNYGYTF.

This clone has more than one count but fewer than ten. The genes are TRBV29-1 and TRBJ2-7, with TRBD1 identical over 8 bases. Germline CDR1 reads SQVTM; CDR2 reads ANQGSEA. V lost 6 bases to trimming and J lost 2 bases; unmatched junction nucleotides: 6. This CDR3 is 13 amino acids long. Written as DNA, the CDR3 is TGCAGCGTACGTGGACAGGGCGCCTACGAGCAGTACTTC. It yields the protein CSVRGQGAYEQYF.

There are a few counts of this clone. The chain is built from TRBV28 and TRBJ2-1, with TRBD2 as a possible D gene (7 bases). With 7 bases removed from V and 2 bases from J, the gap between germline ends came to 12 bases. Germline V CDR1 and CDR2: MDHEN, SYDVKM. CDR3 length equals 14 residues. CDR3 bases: TGTGCCAGCATAGGGCGGGGGCCCTACAATGAGCAGTTCTTC. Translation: CASIGRGPYNEQFF. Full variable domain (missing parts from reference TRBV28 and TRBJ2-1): DVKVTQSSRYLVKRTGEKVFLECVQDMDHENMFWYRQDPGLGLRLIYFSYDVKMKEKGDIPEGYSVSREKKERFSLILESASTNQTSMYLCASIGRGPYNEQFFGPGTRLTVL.

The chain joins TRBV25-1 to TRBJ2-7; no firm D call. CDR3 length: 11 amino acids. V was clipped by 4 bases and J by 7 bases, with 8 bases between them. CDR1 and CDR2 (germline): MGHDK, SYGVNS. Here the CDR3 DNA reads TGTGCCAGCAGTGTAGGTTGGGAGCAGTACTTC. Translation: CASSVGWEQYF.

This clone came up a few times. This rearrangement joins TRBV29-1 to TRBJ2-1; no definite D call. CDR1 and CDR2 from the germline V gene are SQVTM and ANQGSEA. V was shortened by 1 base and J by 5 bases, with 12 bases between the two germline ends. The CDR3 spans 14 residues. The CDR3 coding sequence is TGCAGCGTTGAAGGTGCCCTAGGGAACAATGAGCAGTTCTTC. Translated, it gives CSVEGALGNNEQFF.

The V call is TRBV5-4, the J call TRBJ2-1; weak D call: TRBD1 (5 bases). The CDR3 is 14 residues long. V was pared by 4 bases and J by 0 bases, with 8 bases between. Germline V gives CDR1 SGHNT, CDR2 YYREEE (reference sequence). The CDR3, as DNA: TGTGCCAGCAGCCCAAGGGGCTCCTACAATGAGCAGTTCTTC. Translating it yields CASSPRGSYNEQFF.

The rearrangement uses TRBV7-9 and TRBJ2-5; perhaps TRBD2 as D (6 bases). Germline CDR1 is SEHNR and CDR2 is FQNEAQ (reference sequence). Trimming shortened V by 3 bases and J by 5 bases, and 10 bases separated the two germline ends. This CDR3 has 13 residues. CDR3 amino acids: CASSFGGGETQYF. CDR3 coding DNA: TGTGCCAGCAGCTTTGGAGGAGGGGAGACCCAGTACTTC.

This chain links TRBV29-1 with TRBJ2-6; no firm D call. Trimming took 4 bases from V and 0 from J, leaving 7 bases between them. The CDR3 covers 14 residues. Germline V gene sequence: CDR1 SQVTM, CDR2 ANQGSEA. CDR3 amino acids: CSVAASSGANVLTF. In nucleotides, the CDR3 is TGCAGCGTTGCCGCATCCTCTGGGGCCAACGTCCTGACTTTC.

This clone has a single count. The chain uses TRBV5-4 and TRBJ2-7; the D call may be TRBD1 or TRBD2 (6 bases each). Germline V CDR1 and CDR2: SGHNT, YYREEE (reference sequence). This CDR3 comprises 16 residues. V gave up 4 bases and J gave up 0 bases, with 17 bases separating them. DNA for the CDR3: TGTGCCAGCAGCGGGGGCGGGACGGCCAGCTCCTACGAGCAGTACTTC. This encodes CASSGGGTASSYEQYF.

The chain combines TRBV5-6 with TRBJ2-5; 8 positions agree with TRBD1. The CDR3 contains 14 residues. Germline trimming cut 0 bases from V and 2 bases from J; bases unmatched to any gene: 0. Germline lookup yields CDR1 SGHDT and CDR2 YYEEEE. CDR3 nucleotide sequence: TGTGCCAGCAGCTTGGGGACAGGGCAAGAGACCCAGTACTTC. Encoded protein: CASSLGTGQETQYF. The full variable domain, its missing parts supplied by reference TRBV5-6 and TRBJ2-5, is DAGVTQSPTHLIKTRGQQVTLRCSPKSGHDTVSWYQQALGQGPQFIFQYYEEEERQRGNFPDRFSGHQFPNYSSELNVNALLLGDSALYLCASSLGTGQETQYFGPGTRLLVL.

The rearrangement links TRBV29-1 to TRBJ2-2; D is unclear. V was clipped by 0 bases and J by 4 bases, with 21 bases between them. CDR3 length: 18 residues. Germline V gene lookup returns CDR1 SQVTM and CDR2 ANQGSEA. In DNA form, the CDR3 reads TGCAGCGTTGAAGATTCCGGTTCTGGGTCGTCGGGCACCGGGGAGCTGTTTTTT. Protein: CSVEDSGSGSSGTGELFF.

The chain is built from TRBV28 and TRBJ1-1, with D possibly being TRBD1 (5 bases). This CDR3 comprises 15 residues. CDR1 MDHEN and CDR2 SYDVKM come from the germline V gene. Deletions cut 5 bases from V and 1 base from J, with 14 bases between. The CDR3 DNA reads TGTGCCAGCAGTGAAATCAGGGTAGCGAACACTGAAGCTTTCTTT. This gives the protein CASSEIRVANTEAFF.

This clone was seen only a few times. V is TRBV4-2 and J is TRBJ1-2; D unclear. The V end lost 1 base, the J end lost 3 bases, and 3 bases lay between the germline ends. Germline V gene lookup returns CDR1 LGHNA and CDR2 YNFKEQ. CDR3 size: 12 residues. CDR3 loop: CASSQGHYGYTF. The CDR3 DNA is TGTGCCAGCAGCCAAGGTCACTATGGCTACACCTTC.

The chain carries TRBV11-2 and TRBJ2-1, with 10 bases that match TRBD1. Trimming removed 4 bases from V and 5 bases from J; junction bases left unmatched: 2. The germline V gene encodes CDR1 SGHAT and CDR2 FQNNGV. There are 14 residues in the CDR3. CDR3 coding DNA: TGTGCCAGCAGCTCGGGACAGGGGAACAATGAGCAGTTCTTC. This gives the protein CASSSGQGNNEQFF. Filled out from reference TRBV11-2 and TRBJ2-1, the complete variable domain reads EAGVAQSPRYKIIEKRQSVAFWCNPISGHATLYWYQQILGQGPKLLIQFQNNGVVDDSQLPKDRFSAERLKGVDSTLKIQPAKLEDSAVYLCASSSGQGNNEQFFGPGTRLTVL.

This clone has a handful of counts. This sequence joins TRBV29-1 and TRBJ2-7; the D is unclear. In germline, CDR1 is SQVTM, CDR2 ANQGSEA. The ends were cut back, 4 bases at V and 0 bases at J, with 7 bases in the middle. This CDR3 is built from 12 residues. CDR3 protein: CSVVELSYEQYF. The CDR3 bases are TGCAGCGTTGTAGAACTCTCCTACGAGCAGTACTTC.

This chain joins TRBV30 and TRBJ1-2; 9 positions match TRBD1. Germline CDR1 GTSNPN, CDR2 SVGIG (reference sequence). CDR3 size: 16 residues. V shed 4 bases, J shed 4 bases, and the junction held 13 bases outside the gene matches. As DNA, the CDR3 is TGTGCCTGGACCCCGGGACAGGGATTAATATTCTATGGCTACACCTTC. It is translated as CAWTPGQGLIFYGYTF.

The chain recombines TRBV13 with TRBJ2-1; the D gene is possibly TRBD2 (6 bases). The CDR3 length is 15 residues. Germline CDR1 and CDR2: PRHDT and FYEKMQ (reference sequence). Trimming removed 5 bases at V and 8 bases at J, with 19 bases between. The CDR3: CASSASGLSVHEQFF. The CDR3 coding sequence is TGTGCCAGCAGCGCCTCGGGACTTTCGGTCCATGAGCAGTTCTTC.

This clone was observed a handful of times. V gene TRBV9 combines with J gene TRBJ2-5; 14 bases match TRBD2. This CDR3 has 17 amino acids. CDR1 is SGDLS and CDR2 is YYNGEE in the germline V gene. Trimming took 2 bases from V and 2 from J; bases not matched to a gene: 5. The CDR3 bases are TGTGCCAGCAGCGTGGGGACTAGCGGGGGACGGCAAGAGACCCAGTACTTC. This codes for CASSVGTSGGRQETQYF.

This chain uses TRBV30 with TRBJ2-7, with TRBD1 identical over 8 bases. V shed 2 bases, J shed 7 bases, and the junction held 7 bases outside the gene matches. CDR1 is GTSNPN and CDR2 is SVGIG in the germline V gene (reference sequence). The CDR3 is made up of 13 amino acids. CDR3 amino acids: CAWSWAGGSEQYF. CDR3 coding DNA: TGTGCCTGGAGTTGGGCAGGGGGCAGTGAGCAGTACTTC.

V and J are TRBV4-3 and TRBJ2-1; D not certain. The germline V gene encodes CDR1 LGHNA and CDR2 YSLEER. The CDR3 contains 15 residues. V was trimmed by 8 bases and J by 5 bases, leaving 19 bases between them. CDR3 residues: CASSETPRRNNEQFF. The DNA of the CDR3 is TGCGCCAGCTCCGAGACCCCTCGTCGAAACAATGAGCAGTTCTTC.

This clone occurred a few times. This chain's CDR3 is CAWSVQAGYSYNEQFF. The CDR3 region has the DNA TGTGCCTGGAGTGTACAGGCGGGCTACTCCTACAATGAGCAGTTCTTC. The V and J genes are TRBV30 and TRBJ2-1; D might be TRBD1 or TRBD2, each matching 5 bases. CDR3 length: 16 amino acids. Between the trimmed V and J ends, which lost 0 bases and 0 bases, there was a span of 12 bases. Germline CDR1 reads GTSNPN; CDR2 reads SVGIG (reference sequence). Full variable domain (outside the CDR3, taken from reference TRBV30 and TRBJ2-1): SQTIHQWPATLVQPVGSPLSLECTVEGTSNPNLYWYRQAAGRGLQLLFYSVGIGQISSEVPQNLSASRPQDRQFILSSKKLLLSDSGFYLCAWSVQAGYSYNEQFFGPGTRLTVL.

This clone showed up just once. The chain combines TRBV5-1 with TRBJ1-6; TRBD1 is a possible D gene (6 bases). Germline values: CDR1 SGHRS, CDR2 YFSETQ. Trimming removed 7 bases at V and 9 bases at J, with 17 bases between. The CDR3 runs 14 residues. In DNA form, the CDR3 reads TGCGCCAGCTCCCTGGGGGAAGGGGGTTCACCCCTCCACTTT. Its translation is CASSLGEGGSPLHF.

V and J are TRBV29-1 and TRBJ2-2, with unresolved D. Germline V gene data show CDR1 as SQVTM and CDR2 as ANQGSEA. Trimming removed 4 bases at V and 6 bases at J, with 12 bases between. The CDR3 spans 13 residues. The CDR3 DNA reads TGCAGCGTTGGGATCACTCCTCCCGGGGAGCTGTTTTTT. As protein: CSVGITPPGELFF.

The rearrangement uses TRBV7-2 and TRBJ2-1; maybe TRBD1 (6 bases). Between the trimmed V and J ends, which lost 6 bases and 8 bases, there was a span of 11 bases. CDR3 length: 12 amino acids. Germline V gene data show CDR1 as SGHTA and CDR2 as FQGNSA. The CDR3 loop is CASRGQTYEQFF. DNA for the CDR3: TGTGCCAGCAGAGGACAGACATATGAGCAGTTCTTC.

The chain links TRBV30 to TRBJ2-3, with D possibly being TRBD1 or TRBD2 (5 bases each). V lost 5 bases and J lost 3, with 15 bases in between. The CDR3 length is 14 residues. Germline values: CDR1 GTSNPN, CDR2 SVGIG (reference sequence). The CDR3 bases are TGTGCCTGGGCGACGGGACGGCCAACAGATACGCAGTATTTT. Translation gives CAWATGRPTDTQYF.

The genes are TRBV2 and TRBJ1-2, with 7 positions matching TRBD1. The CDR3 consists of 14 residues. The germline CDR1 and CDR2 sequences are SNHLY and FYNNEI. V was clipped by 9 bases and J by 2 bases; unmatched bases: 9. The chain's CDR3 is CASRQGTENYGYTF. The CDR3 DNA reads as TGTGCCAGTCGACAGGGCACAGAGAACTATGGCTACACCTTC. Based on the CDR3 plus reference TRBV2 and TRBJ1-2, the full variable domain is EPEVTQTPSHQVTQMGQEVILRCVPISNHLYFYWYRQILGQKVEFLVSFYNNEISEKSEIFDDQFSVERPDGSNFTLKIRSTKLEDSAMYFCASRQGTENYGYTFGSGTRLTVV.